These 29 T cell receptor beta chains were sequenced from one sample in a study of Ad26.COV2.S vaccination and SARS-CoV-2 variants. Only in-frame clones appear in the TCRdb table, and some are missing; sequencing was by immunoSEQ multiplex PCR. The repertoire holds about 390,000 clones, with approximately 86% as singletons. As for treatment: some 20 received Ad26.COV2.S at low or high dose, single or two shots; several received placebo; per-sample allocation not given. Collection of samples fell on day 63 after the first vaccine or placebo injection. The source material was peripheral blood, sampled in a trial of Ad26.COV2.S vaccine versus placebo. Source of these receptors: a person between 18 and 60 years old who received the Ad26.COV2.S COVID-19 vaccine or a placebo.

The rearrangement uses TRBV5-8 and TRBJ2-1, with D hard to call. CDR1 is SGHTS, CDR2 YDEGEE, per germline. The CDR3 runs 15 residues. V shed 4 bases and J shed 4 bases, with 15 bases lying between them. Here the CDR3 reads CASSRTIYYYNEQFF. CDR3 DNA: TGTGCCAGCAGCCGGACGATTTACTATTACAATGAGCAGTTCTTC.

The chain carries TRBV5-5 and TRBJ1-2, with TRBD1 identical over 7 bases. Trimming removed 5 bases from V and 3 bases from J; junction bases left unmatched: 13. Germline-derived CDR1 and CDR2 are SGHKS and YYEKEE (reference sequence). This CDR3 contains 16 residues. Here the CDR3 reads CASSLTGTELYYGYTF. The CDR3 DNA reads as TGTGCCAGCAGTCTAACCGGGACAGAATTATACTATGGCTACACCTTC.

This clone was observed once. In DNA, the CDR3 is TGTGCCAGCAGTGCAGGGGGCCAGTCATACAATGAGCAGTTCTTC. Its translation: CASSAGGQSYNEQFF. The chain carries TRBV2 and TRBJ2-1, with TRBD1 matching 8 bases. This CDR3 spans 15 amino acids. The trim removed 4 bases at V and 4 bases at J, leaving 6 bases unmatched. Germline CDR1 is SNHLY and CDR2 is FYNNEI.

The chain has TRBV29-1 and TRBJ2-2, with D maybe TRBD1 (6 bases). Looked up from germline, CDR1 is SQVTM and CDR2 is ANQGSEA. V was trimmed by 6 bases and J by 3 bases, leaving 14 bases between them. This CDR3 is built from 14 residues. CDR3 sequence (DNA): TGCAGCGTGGGCCGGGCAGGGGACACCGGGGAGCTGTTTTTT. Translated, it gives CSVGRAGDTGELFF.

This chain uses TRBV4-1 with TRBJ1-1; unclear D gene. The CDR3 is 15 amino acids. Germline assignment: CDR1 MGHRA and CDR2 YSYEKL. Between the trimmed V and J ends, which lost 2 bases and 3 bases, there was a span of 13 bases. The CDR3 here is CASSQHSPRDTEAFF. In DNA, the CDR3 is TGCGCCAGCAGCCAACATTCCCCGAGGGACACTGAAGCTTTCTTT.

The CDR3 is CASSESRRGYTF. As DNA, the CDR3 is TGTGCCAGCAGTGAGTCAAGGCGTGGCTACACCTTC. This chain uses TRBV25-1 with TRBJ1-2; D gene unclear. The CDR3 extends over 12 amino acids. Trimming stripped 3 bases from V and 7 bases from J, with 9 bases between. CDR1 is MGHDK, CDR2 SYGVNS, per germline.

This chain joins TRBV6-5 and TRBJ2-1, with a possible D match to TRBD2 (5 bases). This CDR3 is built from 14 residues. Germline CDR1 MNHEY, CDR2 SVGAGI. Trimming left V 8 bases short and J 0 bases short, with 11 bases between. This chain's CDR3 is CASCSGSSYNEQFF. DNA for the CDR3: TGTGCCAGCTGTTCGGGAAGCTCCTACAATGAGCAGTTCTTC.

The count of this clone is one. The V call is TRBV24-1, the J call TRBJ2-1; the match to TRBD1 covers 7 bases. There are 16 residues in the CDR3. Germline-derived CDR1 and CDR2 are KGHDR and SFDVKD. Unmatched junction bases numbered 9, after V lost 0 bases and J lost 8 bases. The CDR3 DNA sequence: TGTGCCACCAGTGATTTGCACAGGGGAACTAGGGATGAGCAGTTCTTC. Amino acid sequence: CATSDLHRGTRDEQFF.

CDR3: CASSPMAGGHQETQYF. CDR3 in DNA: TGCGCCAGCAGCCCCATGGCGGGGGGACACCAAGAGACCCAGTACTTC. This rearrangement joins TRBV5-1 to TRBJ2-5; the match to TRBD2 covers 8 bases. This CDR3 region has 16 residues. The junction had 8 bases not matched to a gene; V was cut back by 4 bases and J by 0 bases. Germline V CDR1 and CDR2: SGHRS, YFSETQ.

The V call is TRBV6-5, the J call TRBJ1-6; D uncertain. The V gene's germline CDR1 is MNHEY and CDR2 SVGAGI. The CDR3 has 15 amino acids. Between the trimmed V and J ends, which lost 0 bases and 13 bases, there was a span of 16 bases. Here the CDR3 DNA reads TGTGCCAGCAGTTACTCGGCGATTAACCGGTCGCCCCTCCACTTT. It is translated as CASSYSAINRSPLHF.

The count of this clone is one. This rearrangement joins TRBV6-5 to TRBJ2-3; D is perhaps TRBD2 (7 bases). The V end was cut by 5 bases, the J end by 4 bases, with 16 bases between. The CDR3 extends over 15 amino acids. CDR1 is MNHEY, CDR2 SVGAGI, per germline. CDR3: CASSQSGGGADTQYF. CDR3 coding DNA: TGTGCCAGCAGTCAATCGGGGGGCGGGGCAGATACGCAGTATTTT.

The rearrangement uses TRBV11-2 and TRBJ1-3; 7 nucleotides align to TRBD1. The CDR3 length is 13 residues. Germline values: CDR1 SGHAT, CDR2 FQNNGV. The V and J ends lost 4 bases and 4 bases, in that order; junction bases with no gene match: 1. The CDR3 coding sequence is TGTGCCAGCAGCTCAGGGGGAGGAAACACCATATATTTT. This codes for CASSSGGGNTIYF.

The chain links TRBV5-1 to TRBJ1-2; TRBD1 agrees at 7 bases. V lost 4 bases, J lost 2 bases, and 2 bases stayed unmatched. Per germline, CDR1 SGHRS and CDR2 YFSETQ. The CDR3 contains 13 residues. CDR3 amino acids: CASSEGQNYGYTF. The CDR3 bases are TGCGCCAGCAGCGAGGGACAGAACTATGGCTACACCTTC.

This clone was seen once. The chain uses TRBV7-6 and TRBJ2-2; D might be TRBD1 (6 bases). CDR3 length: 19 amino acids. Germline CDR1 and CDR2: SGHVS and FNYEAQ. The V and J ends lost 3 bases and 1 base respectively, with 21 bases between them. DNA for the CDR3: TGTGCCAGCAGCTTCCGCGGACAGACCCATCTATTGAACACCGGGGAGCTGTTTTTT. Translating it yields CASSFRGQTHLLNTGELFF.

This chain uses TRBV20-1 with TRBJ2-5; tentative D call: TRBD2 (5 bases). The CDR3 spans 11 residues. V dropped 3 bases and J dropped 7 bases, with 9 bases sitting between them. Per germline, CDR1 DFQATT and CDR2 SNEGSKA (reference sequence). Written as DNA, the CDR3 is TGCAGTGCTAGTTTCGCGGGGACCCAGTACTTC. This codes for CSASFAGTQYF.

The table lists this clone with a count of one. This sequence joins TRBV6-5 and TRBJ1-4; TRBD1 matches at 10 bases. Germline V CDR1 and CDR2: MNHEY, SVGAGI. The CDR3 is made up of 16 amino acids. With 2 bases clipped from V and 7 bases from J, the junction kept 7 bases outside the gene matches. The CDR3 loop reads CASSYDGQGEAEKLFF. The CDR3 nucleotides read TGTGCCAGCAGTTACGATGGACAGGGGGAAGCTGAAAAACTGTTTTTT.

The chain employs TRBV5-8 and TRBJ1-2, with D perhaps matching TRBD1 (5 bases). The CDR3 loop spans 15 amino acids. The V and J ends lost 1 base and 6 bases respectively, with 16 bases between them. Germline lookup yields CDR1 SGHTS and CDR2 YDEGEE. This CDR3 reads CASSLPGHSGHGYTF. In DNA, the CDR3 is TGTGCCAGCAGCTTGCCCGGACACTCCGGGCATGGCTACACCTTC.

The CDR3 coding sequence is TGTGCCAGCAGTTACTCTGGAGGGGCCGCACTAACGGGGCAGTACTTC. It yields the protein CASSYSGGAALTGQYF. The V and J genes are TRBV6-5 and TRBJ2-7; D is possibly TRBD2 (6 bases). The germline V gene encodes CDR1 MNHEY and CDR2 SVGAGI. This CDR3 spans 16 amino acids. Trimming shortened V by 0 bases and J by 9 bases, and 21 bases separated the two germline ends.

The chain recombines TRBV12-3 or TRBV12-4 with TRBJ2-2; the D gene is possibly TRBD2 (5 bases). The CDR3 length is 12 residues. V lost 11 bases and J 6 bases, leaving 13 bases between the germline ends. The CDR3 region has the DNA TGTGCCCTCCCCCGGGGATCCGGGGAGCTGTTTTTT. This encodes CALPRGSGELFF.

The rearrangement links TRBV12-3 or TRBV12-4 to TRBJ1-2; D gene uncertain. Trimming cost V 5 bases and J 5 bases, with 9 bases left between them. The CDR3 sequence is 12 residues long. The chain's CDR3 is CASSDNGYGYTF. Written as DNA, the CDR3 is TGTGCCAGCAGTGACAATGGTTATGGCTACACCTTC.

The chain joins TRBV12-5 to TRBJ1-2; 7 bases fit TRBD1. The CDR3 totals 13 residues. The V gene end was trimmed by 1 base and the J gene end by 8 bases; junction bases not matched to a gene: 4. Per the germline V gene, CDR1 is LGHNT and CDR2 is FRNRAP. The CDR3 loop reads CASGLDRGRGYTF. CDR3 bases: TGTGCTAGTGGTTTGGACAGGGGACGCGGCTACACCTTC. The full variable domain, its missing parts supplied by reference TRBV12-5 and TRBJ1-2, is DARVTQTPRHKVTEMGQEVTMRCQPILGHNTVFWYRQTMMQGLELLAYFRNRAPLDDSGMPKDRFSAEMPDATLATLKIQPSEPRDSAVYFCASGLDRGRGYTFGSGTRLTVV.

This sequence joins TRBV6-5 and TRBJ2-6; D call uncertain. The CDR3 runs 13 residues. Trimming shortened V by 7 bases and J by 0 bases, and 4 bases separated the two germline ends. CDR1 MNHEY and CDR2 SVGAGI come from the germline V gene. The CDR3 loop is CASKYSGANVLTF. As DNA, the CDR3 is TGTGCCAGCAAGTACTCTGGGGCCAACGTCCTGACTTTC.

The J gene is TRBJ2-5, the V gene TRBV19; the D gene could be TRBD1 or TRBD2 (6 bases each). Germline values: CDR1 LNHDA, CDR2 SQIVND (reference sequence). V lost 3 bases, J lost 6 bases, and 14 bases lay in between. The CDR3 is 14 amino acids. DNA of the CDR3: TGTGCCAGTAGTATTGGTGGGGGGCAACAGACCCAGTACTTC. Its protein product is CASSIGGGQQTQYF.

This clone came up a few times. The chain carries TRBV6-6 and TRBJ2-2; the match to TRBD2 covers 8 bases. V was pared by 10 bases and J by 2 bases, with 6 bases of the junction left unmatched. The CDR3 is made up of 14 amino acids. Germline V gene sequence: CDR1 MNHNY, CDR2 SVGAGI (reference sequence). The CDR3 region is CAIKLADNTGELFF. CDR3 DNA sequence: TGTGCCATCAAACTAGCGGATAACACCGGGGAGCTGTTTTTT.

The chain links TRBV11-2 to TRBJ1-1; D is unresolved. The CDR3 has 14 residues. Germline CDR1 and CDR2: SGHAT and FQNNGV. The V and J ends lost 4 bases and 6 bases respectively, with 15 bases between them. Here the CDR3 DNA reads TGTGCCAGCAGCTCTGGCCCAGCGACCGCTGAAGCTTTCTTT. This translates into CASSSGPATAEAFF.

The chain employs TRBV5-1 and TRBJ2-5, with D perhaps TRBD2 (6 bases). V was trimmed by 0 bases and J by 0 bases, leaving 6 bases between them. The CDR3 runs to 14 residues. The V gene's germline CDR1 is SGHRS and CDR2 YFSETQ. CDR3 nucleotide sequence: TGCGCCAGCAGCTTGGGGGACTACCAAGAGACCCAGTACTTC. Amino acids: CASSLGDYQETQYF.

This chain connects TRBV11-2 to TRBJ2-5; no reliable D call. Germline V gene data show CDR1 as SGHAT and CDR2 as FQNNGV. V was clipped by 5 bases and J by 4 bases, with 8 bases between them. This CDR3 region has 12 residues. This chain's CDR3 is CASSLTPETQYF. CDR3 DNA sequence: TGTGCCAGCAGCCTAACTCCAGAGACCCAGTACTTC.

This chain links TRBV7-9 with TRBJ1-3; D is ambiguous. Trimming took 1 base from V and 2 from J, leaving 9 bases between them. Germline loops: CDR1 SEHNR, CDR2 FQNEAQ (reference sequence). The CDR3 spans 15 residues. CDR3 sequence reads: CASSLGKSPGNTIYF. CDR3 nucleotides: TGTGCCAGCAGCTTAGGAAAGAGCCCTGGAAACACCATATATTTT.

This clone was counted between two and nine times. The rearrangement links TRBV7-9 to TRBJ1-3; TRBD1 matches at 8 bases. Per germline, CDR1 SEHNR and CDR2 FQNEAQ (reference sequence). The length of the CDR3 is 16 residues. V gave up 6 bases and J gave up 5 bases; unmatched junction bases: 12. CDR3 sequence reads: CASRSIYRDRRNTIYF. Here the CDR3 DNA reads TGTGCCAGCAGATCAATATACCGGGACAGGAGAAACACCATATATTTT.